These 7 T cell receptor beta chains originate from one sample sequenced in a study of T-cell memory formation after mild COVID-19. Via MiXCR, TCRdb re-called the 5' RACE reads, giving one row per CDR3 protein. This sample has hundreds of thousands of distinct CDR3 sequences; about 20% occur once, and the top ten carry roughly 9.1%. Input material: PBMCs or a T cell subset sorted from them (not recorded which). The receptors were gathered from an adult woman who had mild COVID-19 (a few samples of this study predate the infection). Cell type and time point are not known.

This clonotype was found a few times. The chain joins TRBV7-8 to TRBJ1-4; D remains unclear. The CDR3 is 15 residues long. Germline V lookup: CDR1 SGHVS, CDR2 FQNEAQ. Trimming took off 3 bases at V and 5 bases at J, with 13 bases between the two ends. CDR3 sequence reads: CASSFIPNSNEKLFF. CDR3 nucleotides: TGTGCCAGCAGCTTCATCCCAAATTCAAATGAAAAACTGTTTTTT.

The V call is TRBV28, the J call TRBJ2-5, with 14 bases that match TRBD2. Germline V lookup: CDR1 MDHEN, CDR2 SYDVKM. V was clipped by 6 bases and J by 5 bases; unmatched bases: 8. The CDR3 loop spans 16 amino acids. The DNA for the CDR3 is TGTGCCAGCAGGGCTGTGGGACTAGCGGGAGCGGAGACCCAGTACTTC. It translates to CASRAVGLAGAETQYF.

The chain has TRBV12-3 or TRBV12-4 and TRBJ1-5; no clear D. CDR3 size: 14 residues. Trimming removed 4 bases at V and 7 bases at J, with 14 bases between. CDR3 in amino acids: CASSSRLPGQPQHF. CDR3 sequence (DNA): TGTGCCAGCAGTTCTCGGTTGCCGGGGCAGCCCCAGCATTTT.

This clonotype has more than one count but fewer than ten. The chain is built from TRBV7-8 and TRBJ2-1; possibly TRBD1 for D (5 bases). This CDR3 region has 15 residues. Between the trimmed V and J ends, which lost 1 base and 6 bases, there was a span of 13 bases. Germline-derived CDR1 and CDR2 are SGHVS and FQNEAQ. CDR3 amino acids: CASSLVGLGSNEQFF. CDR3 in DNA: TGTGCCAGCAGCTTAGTGGGGCTAGGTAGCAATGAGCAGTTCTTC.

This clonotype was picked up one time. For the CDR3, the DNA is TGCGCCAGCAGCCAAGATTGGGTTTCACCCCTCCACTTT. This translates into CASSQDWVSPLHF. V usage is TRBV4-1 and J usage is TRBJ1-6; unclear D gene. Germline V gene sequence: CDR1 MGHRA, CDR2 YSYEKL. V shed 0 bases and J shed 9 bases, with 6 bases lying between them. The CDR3 loop spans 13 amino acids.

This clonotype was seen only a few times. The chain recombines TRBV11-3 with TRBJ2-6; a weak D match, TRBD2 (5 bases). The CDR3 covers 19 residues. V lost 1 base, J lost 0 bases, and 16 bases lay in between. Germline CDR1 reads SGHNT; CDR2 reads YENEEA. CDR3 nucleotides: TGTGCCAGCAGCTTAGTGTCGCGGGTAACACTCTCTGGGGCCAACGTCCTGACTTTC. This translates into CASSLVSRVTLSGANVLTF.

The chain links TRBV7-8 to TRBJ2-7, with a possible D match to TRBD2 (5 bases). Germline V lookup: CDR1 SGHVS, CDR2 FQNEAQ. This CDR3 has 13 amino acids. Trimming removed 5 bases at V and 5 bases at J, with 13 bases between. CDR3 loop: CASSHGESHEQYF. The CDR3 DNA is TGTGCCAGCAGCCACGGGGAGTCCCACGAGCAGTACTTC.